A selection of T cell receptor beta chains follows, all from one sample in a study of CD8+ T cells in alopecia areata. The repertoire was sequenced with immunoSEQ multiplex PCR; TCRdb's copy has only in-frame clones and lacks some. The data show 150,000 to 200,000 clones, with under 80% seen just once and under 1.5% held by the top ten. Sequences were derived from CD4+ T cells sorted from blood, sampled around week 50, from a patient treated with tofacitinib. The receptors come from a human donor with alopecia areata. CDR3s include the opening cysteine and the closing phenylalanine or tryptophan. Each record gives: V gene, clone size, J gene, CDR3 protein. Rows may omit the clone size; those that give it use once, few, many or a size class.

TRBV29-1,few,TRBJ2-1,CSASGLAGGPEQFF
TRBV4-3,NA,TRBJ2-7,CASSQEVGVGRQYF
TRBV7-9,NA,TRBJ2-1,CASSGAPGQGINEQFF
TRBV29-1,few,TRBJ1-2,CSVDSRAYGYTF
TRBV29-1,NA,TRBJ2-2,CSVVSVSNTGELFF
TRBV7-9,few,TRBJ1-1,CASSLGGQGNEAFF
TRBV29-1,NA,TRBJ1-1,CSVEGLSEVTAFF
TRBV14,NA,TRBJ2-7,CASSQDMTGGIYEQYF
TRBV30,NA,TRBJ1-2,CAWLGEGNYGYTF
TRBV30,few,TRBJ2-7,CAWTVSSYEQYF
TRBV5-1,few,TRBJ2-1,CASSPDRVDEQFF
TRBV29-1,few,TRBJ1-5,CSVSQSNSNQPQHF
TRBV20-1,few,TRBJ1-1,CSARTVEAFF
TRBV9,NA,TRBJ2-1,CASSVGTSGKVNEQFF
TRBV7-9,few,TRBJ1-1,CASSLLQGDTEAFF
TRBV13,NA,TRBJ2-7,CASSGVAGGSSYEQYF
TRBV7-9,few,TRBJ1-6,CATRTGDSPLHF
TRBV30,NA,TRBJ1-6,CAWSVPRDMHLNSPLHF
TRBV28,NA,TRBJ2-1,CASRLNGVSRQFF
TRBV29-1,NA,TRBJ1-1,CSVDRDRTEAFF
TRBV29-1,NA,TRBJ1-1,CSVEGRVNTEAFF
TRBV7-2,NA,TRBJ1-1,CASSPGSLNTEAFF
TRBV6-6,few,TRBJ2-1,CASRTSGGDNEQFF
TRBV29-1,NA,TRBJ2-1,CSVGDTYNEQFF
TRBV2,NA,TRBJ2-4,CASSGVTIQYF
TRBV28,NA,TRBJ2-7,CASSAGNYEQYF
TRBV2,NA,TRBJ2-5,CASQSDRGQETRYF
TRBV14,few,TRBJ2-3,CASSHRQGGDTQYF
TRBV4-3,few,TRBJ2-1,CASSQDRAAFNEQFF
TRBV30,NA,TRBJ1-4,CAWAGVATNEKLFF
TRBV29-1,few,TRBJ1-1,CSVPGQLTNTEAFF
TRBV4-3,NA,TRBJ2-7,CASSQDSSYEQYF
TRBV7-2,NA,TRBJ2-2,CASSPTAGNTGELFF
TRBV9,NA,TRBJ2-1,CASSAGGAGANEQFF
TRBV2,NA,TRBJ1-6,CASSDFINNSPLHF
TRBV29-1,NA,TRBJ2-7,CSVAQGSHEQYF
TRBV7-9,NA,TRBJ1-6,CASSSTRVNSPLHF
TRBV9,NA,TRBJ1-6,CASSVGPRAGTGPSYNSPLHF
TRBV27,NA,NA,CASSDRVSGGHEQYF
TRBV29-1,few,TRBJ2-6,CSVRQGSSGANVLTF
TRBV25-1,NA,TRBJ2-7,CASSKQGAPYEQYF
TRBV4-3,once,TRBJ1-4,CASSQEVQQYEKLFF
TRBV30,NA,TRBJ2-1,CAWSDPGLSNEQFF
TRBV7-2,once,TRBJ2-7,CASSWDRGQTYEQYF
TRBV30,few,TRBJ1-5,CAWSVGAGEKAQPQHF
TRBV29-1,NA,TRBJ1-1,CSVVRGDTEAFF
TRBV6-6,few,TRBJ2-3,CASNGQGSTDTQYF
TRBV7-2,few,TRBJ2-7,CASSLEVLSYEQYF
TRBV2,NA,TRBJ1-4,CASMGATNEKLFF
TRBV7-3,NA,TRBJ2-3,CASSFQPGGTDTQYF
TRBV29-1,NA,TRBJ2-3,CSVGSGGNTDTQYF
TRBV29-1,once,TRBJ2-1,CSVDRQISYNEQFF